The text below deals with one TCR beta chain. Trimming shortened V by 1 base and J by 2 bases, and 12 bases separated the two germline ends. CDR1 and CDR2 from the germline V gene are SGHAT and FQNNGV. The CDR3 runs 15 residues. This specimen comes from a study of shared clonotypes between healthy human individuals. Here immunoSEQ multiplex PCR was the method, and the copy in TCRdb shows in-frame clones only, minus some. In the table there are 2,100,000 or so clones, roughly 95% of which are singletons. J is TRBJ2-7 and V is TRBV11-2; D not resolved. Material: naive CD4+ T cells sorted from blood. The subset denotes: CD45RA+ positively selected. The TCR originated in a man in his late teens or twenties in good health. The CDR3 loop reads CASSLGAGSPYEQYF. In nucleotides, the CDR3 is TGTGCCAGCAGCTTAGGGGCTGGTTCCCCCTACGAGCAGTACTTC.